The clone carrying this TCR beta chain was recorded many times. What it binds is not known. CVID and control samples used equivalent genomic DNA input. Generated by immunoSEQ multiplex PCR, the TCRdb table keeps only in-frame clones and is missing some. The sample has tens of thousands of clones, none seen only once. These data belong to a study of T cell clonality in common variable immunodeficiency. General study points: Common variable immunodeficiency TCR beta sequences reportedly had fewer deletions and N-nucleotide insertions.

Both groups were predominantly of Caucasian heritage. Sequencing was carried out using peripheral blood mononuclear cells. This receptor was obtained from a person aged 18 to 75 in good health.

This CDR3 reads CASSQAGGIGELFF. The CDR3 bases that were read are TGTGCCAGCAGCCAAGCAGGCGGGATCGGGGAG. The V and J genes are TRBV14 and TRBJ2-2, with D possibly matching TRBD2 (6 bases). The read stops 3 residues short of the end of the CDR3; the missing end is completed from the germline J gene. This CDR3 contains 14 residues. The germline V gene encodes CDR1 SGHDN and CDR2 FVKESK. Trimming removed 1 base from V and 7 bases from J, with 10 bases in between.